A selection of T cell receptor beta chains follows, all from one sample in a study of beta chain features in type 1 diabetes. The protocol was immunoSEQ multiplex PCR, while the TCRdb copy is restricted to in-frame clones and leaves out a portion. The sample has roughly 160,000 clones, about 8.1% seen once; the top ten hold around 0.5%. Sequenced material: central memory CD4+ T cells from blood. The receptors come from a woman under 30 with type 1 diabetes. Both conserved end residues are part of each CDR3. The order of the fields is V gene, D gene, J gene, clone size, CDR3 protein, CDR3 DNA. D genes are given only for firm matches. Clone sizes are given selectively: once, few, many, or a class where the clone is expanded.

v_gene: TRBV4-3; d_gene: NA; j_gene: TRBJ1-4; abundance: many; CDR3aa: CASSVHNEKLFF; CDR3nt: TGCGCCAGCAGCGTTCATAATGAAAAACTGTTTTTT
v_gene: TRBV9; d_gene: NA; j_gene: TRBJ2-2; abundance: NA; CDR3aa: CASSVNQGRGTGELFF; CDR3nt: TGTGCCAGCAGCGTCAACCAGGGTCGCGGCACCGGGGAGCTGTTTTTT
v_gene: TRBV6-5; d_gene: TRBD1; j_gene: TRBJ2-3; abundance: many; CDR3aa: CASSQGAQTQYF; CDR3nt: TGTGCCAGCAGCCAGGGGGCTCAGACGCAGTATTTT
v_gene: TRBV4-1; d_gene: TRBD1; j_gene: TRBJ1-2; abundance: few; CDR3aa: CASSLPGQDYGYTF; CDR3nt: TGCGCCAGCAGCCTGCCCGGACAGGACTATGGCTACACCTTC
v_gene: TRBV6-5; d_gene: NA; j_gene: TRBJ2-2; abundance: few; CDR3aa: CASSGSGHTGELFF; CDR3nt: TGTGCCAGCTCGGGCAGCGGGCACACCGGGGAGCTGTTTTTT
v_gene: TRBV7-8; d_gene: NA; j_gene: TRBJ2-3; abundance: few; CDR3aa: CASSLTPTDTQYF; CDR3nt: TGTGCCAGCAGCTTAACTCCTACAGATACGCAGTATTTT
v_gene: TRBV4-3; d_gene: NA; j_gene: TRBJ1-5; abundance: few; CDR3aa: CASSQDFPNQPQHF; CDR3nt: TGCGCCAGCAGCCAAGACTTCCCCAATCAGCCCCAGCATTTT
v_gene: TRBV6-4; d_gene: TRBD1; j_gene: TRBJ2-4; abundance: few; CDR3aa: CASSIGTGSRIQYF; CDR3nt: TGTGCCAGCAGTATAGGGACAGGGTCCCGCATTCAGTACTTC
v_gene: TRBV21-1; d_gene: NA; j_gene: TRBJ2-1; abundance: NA; CDR3aa: CATETVTGDRDNEQFF; CDR3nt: TGTGCCACCGAGACTGTGACAGGGGACCGAGACAATGAGCAGTTCTTC
v_gene: TRBV7-8; d_gene: NA; j_gene: TRBJ2-2; abundance: NA; CDR3aa: CASKLNLGGELFF; CDR3nt: TGTGCCAGCAAGCTTAATCTCGGCGGGGAGCTGTTTTTT
v_gene: TRBV7-9; d_gene: NA; j_gene: TRBJ1-5; abundance: NA; CDR3aa: CASSLGLGRREPQHF; CDR3nt: TGTGCCAGCAGCTTAGGGTTGGGGCGAAGGGAGCCCCAGCATTTT
v_gene: TRBV6-1; d_gene: NA; j_gene: TRBJ2-7; abundance: NA; CDR3aa: CASRDPPGEQYF; CDR3nt: TGTGCCAGCAGAGATCCTCCGGGGGAGCAGTACTTC
v_gene: TRBV5-6; d_gene: TRBD1; j_gene: TRBJ2-4; abundance: many; CDR3aa: CASSLRGPNKNIQYF; CDR3nt: TGTGCCAGCAGCTTGAGGGGGCCAAACAAAAACATTCAGTACTTC
v_gene: TRBV18; d_gene: TRBD1; j_gene: TRBJ2-5; abundance: NA; CDR3aa: CASTGQGEETQYF; CDR3nt: TGTGCCAGCACGGGACAGGGTGAAGAGACCCAGTACTTC
v_gene: TRBV19; d_gene: TRBD1; j_gene: TRBJ1-2; abundance: NA; CDR3aa: CASSLVQGYGYTF; CDR3nt: TGTGCCAGTAGTCTCGTACAGGGGTATGGCTACACCTTC
v_gene: TRBV9; d_gene: TRBD2; j_gene: TRBJ2-7; abundance: few; CDR3aa: CASSVVKRDPPYEQYF; CDR3nt: TGTGCCAGCAGCGTAGTCAAGCGGGATCCGCCCTACGAGCAGTACTTC
v_gene: TRBV6-5; d_gene: NA; j_gene: TRBJ2-2; abundance: NA; CDR3aa: CASGPRASGTGELFF; CDR3nt: TGTGCCAGCGGGCCGCGCGCCTCAGGCACCGGGGAGCTGTTTTTT
v_gene: TRBV5-1; d_gene: TRBD2; j_gene: TRBJ2-1; abundance: NA; CDR3aa: CASSLSGGTSEQFF; CDR3nt: TGCGCCAGCAGCCTAAGCGGGGGCACTTCTGAGCAGTTCTTC
v_gene: TRBV29-1; d_gene: TRBD1; j_gene: TRBJ1-4; abundance: few; CDR3aa: CSVVRDSNNEKLFF; CDR3nt: TGCAGCGTTGTTCGGGACAGCAATAATGAAAAACTGTTTTTT
v_gene: TRBV4-1; d_gene: TRBD1; j_gene: TRBJ1-5; abundance: few; CDR3aa: CASSLTGNQPQHF; CDR3nt: TGCGCCAGCAGCCTGACAGGGAATCAGCCCCAGCATTTT
v_gene: TRBV2; d_gene: NA; j_gene: TRBJ2-7; abundance: NA; CDR3aa: CASRLESNEQYF; CDR3nt: TGTGCCAGCCGACTAGAGTCTAACGAGCAGTACTTC
v_gene: TRBV14; d_gene: TRBD1; j_gene: TRBJ1-1; abundance: NA; CDR3aa: CASSRQGHMNTEAFF; CDR3nt: TGTGCCAGCAGCCGACAGGGCCATATGAACACTGAAGCTTTCTTT
v_gene: TRBV7-9; d_gene: TRBD1; j_gene: TRBJ2-7; abundance: few; CDR3aa: CASSLAGTGGYEQYF; CDR3nt: TGTGCCAGCAGCTTAGCAGGCACAGGGGGCTACGAGCAGTACTTC
v_gene: TRBV7-2; d_gene: TRBD2; j_gene: TRBJ2-7; abundance: NA; CDR3aa: CASSSTSGGYEQYF; CDR3nt: TGTGCCAGCAGCTCCACTAGCGGGGGCTACGAGCAGTACTTC
v_gene: TRBV2; d_gene: NA; j_gene: TRBJ2-1; abundance: NA; CDR3aa: CASSGLAEQFF; CDR3nt: TGTGCCAGCAGTGGGTTGGCTGAGCAGTTCTTC
v_gene: TRBV27; d_gene: TRBD2; j_gene: TRBJ2-7; abundance: few; CDR3aa: CAGAGGTNEQYF; CDR3nt: TGTGCCGGAGCGGGAGGGACTAACGAGCAGTACTTC
v_gene: TRBV4-3; d_gene: NA; j_gene: TRBJ2-2; abundance: many; CDR3aa: CASSQDASWSGELFF; CDR3nt: TGCGCCAGCAGCCAAGACGCTAGCTGGTCCGGGGAGCTGTTTTTT
v_gene: TRBV5-1; d_gene: TRBD1; j_gene: TRBJ1-5; abundance: few; CDR3aa: CASSLVPGTDQPQHF; CDR3nt: TGCGCCAGCAGCTTGGTACCCGGGACAGATCAGCCCCAGCATTTT
v_gene: TRBV29-1; d_gene: NA; j_gene: TRBJ2-3; abundance: NA; CDR3aa: CSVEVGGSTDTQYF; CDR3nt: TGCAGCGTTGAAGTAGGCGGTAGCACAGATACGCAGTATTTT
v_gene: TRBV2; d_gene: TRBD1; j_gene: TRBJ2-5; abundance: NA; CDR3aa: CASRTGQPFQETQYF; CDR3nt: TGTGCCAGCAGGACGGGACAGCCGTTTCAAGAGACCCAGTACTTC
v_gene: TRBV4-3; d_gene: NA; j_gene: TRBJ1-6; abundance: few; CDR3aa: CASSRERNSPLHF; CDR3nt: TGCGCCAGCAGCCGGGAGAGGAATTCACCCCTCCACTTT
v_gene: TRBV28; d_gene: TRBD1; j_gene: TRBJ2-7; abundance: NA; CDR3aa: CASSQLVGQDYEQYF; CDR3nt: TGTGCCAGCAGCCAATTAGTGGGACAGGACTACGAGCAGTACTTC
v_gene: TRBV4-2; d_gene: TRBD2; j_gene: TRBJ2-1; abundance: few; CDR3aa: CASSPSAGEAYNEQFF; CDR3nt: TGTGCCAGCAGCCCCTCAGCGGGAGAAGCCTACAATGAGCAGTTCTTC
v_gene: TRBV6-5; d_gene: NA; j_gene: TRBJ2-7; abundance: NA; CDR3aa: CASTGTAYEQYF; CDR3nt: TGTGCCAGCACGGGGACTGCCTACGAGCAGTACTTC
v_gene: TRBV10-1; d_gene: TRBD1; j_gene: TRBJ1-1; abundance: few; CDR3aa: CASKGQPNTEAFF; CDR3nt: TGCGCCAGCAAGGGACAGCCCAACACTGAAGCTTTCTTT
v_gene: TRBV7-9; d_gene: TRBD1; j_gene: TRBJ1-3; abundance: NA; CDR3aa: CASGQEGNTIYF; CDR3nt: TGTGCCAGCGGACAGGAAGGAAACACCATATATTTT
v_gene: TRBV28; d_gene: NA; j_gene: TRBJ2-4; abundance: few; CDR3aa: CASRYGGTKNIQYF; CDR3nt: TGTGCCAGCAGATACGGAGGTACCAAAAACATTCAGTACTTC
v_gene: TRBV4-3; d_gene: NA; j_gene: TRBJ2-7; abundance: NA; CDR3aa: CASSYDRGGSYEQYF; CDR3nt: TGCGCCAGCAGCTACGACAGGGGAGGGTCCTACGAGCAGTACTTC
v_gene: TRBV6-5; d_gene: NA; j_gene: TRBJ1-2; abundance: NA; CDR3aa: CASSYSMTEANYGYTF; CDR3nt: TGTGCCAGCAGTTACTCAATGACCGAGGCTAACTATGGCTACACCTTC
v_gene: TRBV6-6; d_gene: NA; j_gene: TRBJ2-2; abundance: few; CDR3aa: CASSVNTGELFF; CDR3nt: TGTGCCAGCAGCGTTAACACCGGGGAGCTGTTTTTT
v_gene: TRBV30; d_gene: NA; j_gene: TRBJ2-4; abundance: few; CDR3aa: CAWDRQVGDIQYF; CDR3nt: TGTGCCTGGGATAGACAGGTTGGGGACATTCAGTACTTC
v_gene: TRBV4-3; d_gene: NA; j_gene: TRBJ2-7; abundance: few; CDR3aa: CASSPSGGSSSYEQYF; CDR3nt: TGCGCCAGCAGCCCCTCCGGGGGATCGAGCTCCTACGAGCAGTACTTC
v_gene: TRBV5-6; d_gene: NA; j_gene: TRBJ2-4; abundance: NA; CDR3aa: CASSLGGPNIQYF; CDR3nt: TGTGCCAGCAGCTTGGGGGGCCCGAACATTCAGTACTTC
v_gene: TRBV29-1; d_gene: NA; j_gene: TRBJ1-2; abundance: NA; CDR3aa: CSVEDRRDGYTF; CDR3nt: TGCAGCGTTGAAGACAGGCGGGATGGCTACACCTTC
v_gene: TRBV15; d_gene: NA; j_gene: TRBJ2-1; abundance: few; CDR3aa: CATSTWTGDEQFF; CDR3nt: TGTGCCACCAGCACCTGGACCGGGGATGAGCAGTTCTTC